This TCR beta chain was captured in a study of CD8+ T cells in alopecia areata. Study information: For the treated group, dosing was oral tofacitinib at 5 to 10 mg twice daily.

CDR1 SQVTM and CDR2 ANQGSEA come from the germline V gene. The germline V and J ends were trimmed by 6 bases and 0 bases, with 11 bases remaining between them. This CDR3 is 13 amino acids long. The sequencing template was cDNA reverse transcribed from extracted RNA. Sequencing used immunoSEQ multiplex PCR; TCRdb keeps in-frame clones, though not all of them. Of roughly 150,000 clones listed, approximately 45% are singletons. Overall study results and limits: Lesional scalp, especially alopecia totalis/universalis, showed higher clonality than normal scalp. Shared TCR sequences were less clear between patients than in mice, possibly partly from HLA diversity.

This clone came up a few times. Antigen: not known. The clonotype comes from a human donor with alopecia areata. The source material was CD4+ T cells sorted from blood. The chain joins TRBV29-1 to TRBJ1-1; D is unresolved. This CDR3 is CSVSARLNTEAFF. CDR3 in DNA: TGCAGCGTAAGCGCTAGGCTGAACACTGAAGCTTTCTTT.